The clone carrying this T cell receptor beta chain was seen more than once but under ten times. The data were produced by immunoSEQ multiplex PCR, yet TCRdb's version contains in-frame clones alone and is incomplete. This table has 65,000 to 70,000 clones, roughly 80% appearing once. The record originates from a study of blood T cell repertoires in COVID-19. V was clipped by 1 base and J by 1 base, with 15 bases between them. This CDR3 is 17 amino acids long. CDR1 and CDR2 from the germline V gene are SEHNR and FQNEAQ (reference sequence). The genes are TRBV7-9 and TRBJ2-3, with D possibly matching TRBD2 (7 bases). Sequenced sample: peripheral blood. The receptor was isolated from a man in his sixties with acute or convalescent COVID-19. CDR3 nucleotides: TGTGCCAGCAGCTTAGGGAGGGCGGGGGCACGCACAGATACGCAGTATTTT. Its protein product is CASSLGRAGARTDTQYF.